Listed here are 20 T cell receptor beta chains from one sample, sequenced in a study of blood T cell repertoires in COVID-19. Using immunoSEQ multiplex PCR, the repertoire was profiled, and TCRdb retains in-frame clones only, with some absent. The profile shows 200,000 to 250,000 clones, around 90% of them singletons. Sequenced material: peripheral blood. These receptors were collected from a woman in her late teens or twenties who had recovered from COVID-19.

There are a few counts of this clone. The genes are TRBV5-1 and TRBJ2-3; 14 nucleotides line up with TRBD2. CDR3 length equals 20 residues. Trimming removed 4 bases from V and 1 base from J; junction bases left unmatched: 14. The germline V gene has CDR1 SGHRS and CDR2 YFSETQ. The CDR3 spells CASSLRARLAGGPGTDTQYF. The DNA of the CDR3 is TGCGCCAGCAGCCTAAGGGCTCGACTAGCGGGAGGGCCGGGCACAGATACGCAGTATTTT.

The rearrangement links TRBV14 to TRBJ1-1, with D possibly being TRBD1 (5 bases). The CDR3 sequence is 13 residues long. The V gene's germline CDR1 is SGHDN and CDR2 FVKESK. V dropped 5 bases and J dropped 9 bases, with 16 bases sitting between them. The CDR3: CASSRGSSLQAFF. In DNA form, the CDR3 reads TGTGCCAGCAGCAGGGGCTCGTCGCTGCAAGCTTTCTTT.

The CDR3 bases are TGTGCCAGCAGCTTAACCTCGGGATGGGGCAATCAGCCCCAGCATTTT. Amino acids: CASSLTSGWGNQPQHF. J is TRBJ1-5 and V is TRBV7-3; no clear D. Trimming left V 0 bases short and J 2 bases short, with 11 bases between. The CDR3 covers 16 residues. CDR1 SGHTA and CDR2 FQGTGA come from the germline V gene.

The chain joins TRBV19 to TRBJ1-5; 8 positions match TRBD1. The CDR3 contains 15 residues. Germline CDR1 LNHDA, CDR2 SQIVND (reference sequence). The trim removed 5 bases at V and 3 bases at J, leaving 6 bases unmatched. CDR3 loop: CASSPRTGPNQPQHF. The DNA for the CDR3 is TGTGCCAGTAGTCCCCGGACAGGGCCCAATCAGCCCCAGCATTTT.

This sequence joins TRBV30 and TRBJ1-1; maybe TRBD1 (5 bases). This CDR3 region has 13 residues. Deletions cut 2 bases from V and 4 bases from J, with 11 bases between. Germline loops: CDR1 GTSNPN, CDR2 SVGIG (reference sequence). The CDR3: CAWSSMGGTEAFF. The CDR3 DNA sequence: TGTGCCTGGAGTTCTATGGGGGGCACTGAAGCTTTCTTT.

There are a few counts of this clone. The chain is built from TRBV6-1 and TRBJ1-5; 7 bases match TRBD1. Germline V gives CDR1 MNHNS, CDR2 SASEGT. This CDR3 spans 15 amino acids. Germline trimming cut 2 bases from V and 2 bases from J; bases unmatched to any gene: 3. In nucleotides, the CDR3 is TGTGCCAGCAGTGAATTTGGACAGGGCAATCAGCCCCAGCATTTT. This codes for CASSEFGQGNQPQHF.

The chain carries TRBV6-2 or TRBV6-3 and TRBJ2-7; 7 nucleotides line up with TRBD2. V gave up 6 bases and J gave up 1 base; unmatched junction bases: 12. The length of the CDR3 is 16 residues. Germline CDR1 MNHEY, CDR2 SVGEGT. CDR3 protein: CASSTEGAGTSYEQYF. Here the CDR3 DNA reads TGTGCCAGCAGCACCGAGGGAGCGGGAACATCCTACGAGCAGTACTTC.

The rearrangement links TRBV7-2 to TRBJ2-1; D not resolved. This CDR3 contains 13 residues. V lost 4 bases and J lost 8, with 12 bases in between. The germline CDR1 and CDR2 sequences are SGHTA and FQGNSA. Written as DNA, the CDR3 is TGTGCCAGCAGCTCACGCCCCACAGATGAGCAGTTCTTC. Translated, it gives CASSSRPTDEQFF.

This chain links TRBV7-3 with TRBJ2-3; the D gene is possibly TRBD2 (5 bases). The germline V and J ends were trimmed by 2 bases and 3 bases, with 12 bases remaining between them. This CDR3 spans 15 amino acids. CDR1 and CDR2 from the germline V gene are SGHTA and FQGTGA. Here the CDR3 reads CASSLPLLVTDTQYF. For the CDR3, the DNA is TGTGCCAGCAGCTTACCCTTACTAGTGACAGATACGCAGTATTTT.

The CDR3 DNA is TGCGCCAGCAGCCAGGGACTAGCGGGAGTTGAGCAGTTCTTC. Encoded protein: CASSQGLAGVEQFF. The chain recombines TRBV4-1 with TRBJ2-1, with 14 bases aligning to TRBD2. The CDR3 has 14 amino acids. The germline V gene encodes CDR1 MGHRA and CDR2 YSYEKL. Trimming took 3 bases from V and 9 from J; bases not matched to a gene: 1.

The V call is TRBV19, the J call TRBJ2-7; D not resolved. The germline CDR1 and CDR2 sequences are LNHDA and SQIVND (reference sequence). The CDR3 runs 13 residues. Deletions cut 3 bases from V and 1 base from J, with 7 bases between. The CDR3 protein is CASSIEESYEQYF. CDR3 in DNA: TGTGCCAGTAGTATTGAGGAATCCTACGAGCAGTACTTC.

The CDR3 spells CASTFRDREAFF. Written as DNA, the CDR3 is TGTGCCAGCACCTTTCGGGACAGGGAAGCTTTCTTT. The genes are TRBV11-1 and TRBJ1-1; 8 bases fit TRBD1. The CDR3 loop spans 12 amino acids. Germline assignment: CDR1 SGHAT and CDR2 FQDESV (reference sequence). The V and J ends lost 7 bases and 8 bases, in that order; junction bases with no gene match: 6.

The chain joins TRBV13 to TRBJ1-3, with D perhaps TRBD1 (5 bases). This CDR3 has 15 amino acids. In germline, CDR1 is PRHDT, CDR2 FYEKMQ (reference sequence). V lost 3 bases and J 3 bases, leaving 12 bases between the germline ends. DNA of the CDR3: TGTGCCAGCAGCTTCGTAGGGGCGAGTGGAAACACCATATATTTT. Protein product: CASSFVGASGNTIYF.

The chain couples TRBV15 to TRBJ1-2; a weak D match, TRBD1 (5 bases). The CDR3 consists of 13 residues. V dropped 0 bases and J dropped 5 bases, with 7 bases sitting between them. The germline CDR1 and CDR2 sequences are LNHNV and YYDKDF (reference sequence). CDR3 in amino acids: CATSREGDYGYTF. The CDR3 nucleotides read TGTGCCACCAGCAGAGAAGGGGATTATGGCTACACCTTC. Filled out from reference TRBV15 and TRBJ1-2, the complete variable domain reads DAMVIQNPRYQVTQFGKPVTLSCSQTLNHNVMYWYQQKSSQAPKLLFHYYDKDFNNEADTPDNFQSRRPNTSFCFLDIRSPGLGDTAMYLCATSREGDYGYTFGSGTRLTVV.

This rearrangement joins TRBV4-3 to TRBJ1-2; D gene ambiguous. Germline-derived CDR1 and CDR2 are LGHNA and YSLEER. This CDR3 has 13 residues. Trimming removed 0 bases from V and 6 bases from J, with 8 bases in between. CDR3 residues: CASSQDRRDGYTF. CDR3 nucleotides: TGCGCCAGCAGCCAAGACCGAAGAGATGGCTACACCTTC.

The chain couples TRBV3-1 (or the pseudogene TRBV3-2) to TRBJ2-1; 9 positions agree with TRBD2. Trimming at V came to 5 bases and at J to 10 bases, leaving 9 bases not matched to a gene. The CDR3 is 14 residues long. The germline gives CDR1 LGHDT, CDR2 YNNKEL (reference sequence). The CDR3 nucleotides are TGTGCCAGCAGCTCACGGGTAGCGGGAGACGAGCAGTTCTTC. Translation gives CASSSRVAGDEQFF.

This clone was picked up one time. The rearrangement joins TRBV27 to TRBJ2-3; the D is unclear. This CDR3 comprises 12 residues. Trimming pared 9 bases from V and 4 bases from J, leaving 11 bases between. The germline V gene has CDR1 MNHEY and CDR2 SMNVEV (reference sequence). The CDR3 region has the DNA TGTGCCAGAACCCGAGTGGCAGATACGCAGTATTTT. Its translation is CARTRVADTQYF.

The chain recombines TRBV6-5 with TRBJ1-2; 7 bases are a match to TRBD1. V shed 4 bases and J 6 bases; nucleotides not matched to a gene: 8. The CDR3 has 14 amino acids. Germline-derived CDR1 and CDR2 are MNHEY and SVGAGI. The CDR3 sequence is CASSFRQGQNGYTF. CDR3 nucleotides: TGTGCCAGCAGTTTTCGACAGGGACAGAATGGCTACACCTTC.

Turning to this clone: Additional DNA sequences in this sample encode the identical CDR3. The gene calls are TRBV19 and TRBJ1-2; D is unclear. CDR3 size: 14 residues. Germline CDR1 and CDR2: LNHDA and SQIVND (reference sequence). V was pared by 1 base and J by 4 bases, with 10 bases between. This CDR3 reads CASSIGEGTYGYTF. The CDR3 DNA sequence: TGTGCCAGTAGTATAGGGGAGGGAACCTATGGCTACACCTTC.

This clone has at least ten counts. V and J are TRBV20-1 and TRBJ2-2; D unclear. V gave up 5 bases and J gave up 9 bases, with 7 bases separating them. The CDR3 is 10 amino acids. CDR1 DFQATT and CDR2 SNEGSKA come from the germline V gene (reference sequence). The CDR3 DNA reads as TGCAGTGCTCAACTCCGGGAGCTGTTTTTT. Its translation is CSAQLRELFF.